This T cell receptor (beta chain) was identified in a study of T cell responses to AZD1222 COVID-19 vaccine. The CDR3 length is 13 residues. Germline V lookup: CDR1 LNHDA, CDR2 SQIVND (reference sequence). V gave up 5 bases and J gave up 6 bases, with 11 bases separating them. Method: immunoSEQ multiplex PCR; TCRdb's copy keeps in-frame clones and lacks some. The table includes 150,000 to 200,000 clones, 90% to 95% detected once. Study-level points and caveats: Dominant CD4 TCR responses targeted spike regions 160-218 and 743-854. Spike-specific TCR breadth and depth rose after two AZD1222 doses. In a largely white British group with more females than males, clonal diversity was possibly underestimated.

As for this clone: Its antigen is currently unknown.

The specimen was peripheral blood, collected 28 days after the second AZD1222 dose. The chain couples TRBV19 to TRBJ1-5; no definite D call. The receptor was isolated from an adult who received the AZD1222 COVID-19 vaccine. The CDR3 protein is CASSVQEIQPQHF. The CDR3 bases are TGTGCCAGTAGTGTGCAGGAGATTCAGCCCCAGCATTTT.